This T cell receptor (beta chain) was documented in a study of T cells in Graves' hyperthyroidism and ophthalmopathy. Amplification yielded TCR beta CDR3 regions, with RNA transcripts as the source. First-round RT-PCR targeting the TCR CDR3 was performed with the HTBI primer set. TCRdb re-called the multiplex PCR reads with MiXCR, one entry per CDR3 protein. The table has around 290,000 distinct CDR3 sequences, roughly 13% seen once. This clonotype was detected many times. The sample was blood. The sequence was collected from a woman aged 40 to 50 with Graves' hyperthyroidism.

CDR3 protein: CSARTDDGYTF. CDR3 DNA sequence: TGCAGTGCTCGGACAGATGATGGCTACACCTTC. The chain recombines TRBV20-1 with TRBJ1-2; a possible D gene is TRBD1 (6 bases). This CDR3 has 11 amino acids. Germline CDR1 DFQATT, CDR2 SNEGSKA (reference sequence). V was trimmed by 5 bases and J by 6 bases, leaving 10 bases between them.